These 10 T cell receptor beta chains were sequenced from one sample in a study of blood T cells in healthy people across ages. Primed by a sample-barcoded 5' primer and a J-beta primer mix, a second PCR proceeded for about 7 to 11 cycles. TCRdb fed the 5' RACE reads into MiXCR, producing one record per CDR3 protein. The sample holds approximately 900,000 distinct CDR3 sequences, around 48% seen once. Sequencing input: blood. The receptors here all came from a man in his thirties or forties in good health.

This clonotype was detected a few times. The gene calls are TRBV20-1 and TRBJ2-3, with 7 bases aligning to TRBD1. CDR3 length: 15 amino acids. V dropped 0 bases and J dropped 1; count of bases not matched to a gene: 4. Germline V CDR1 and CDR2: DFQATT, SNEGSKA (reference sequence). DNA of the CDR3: TGCAGTGCTAGAGAACAGGGGATACGCACAGATACGCAGTATTTT. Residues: CSAREQGIRTDTQYF.

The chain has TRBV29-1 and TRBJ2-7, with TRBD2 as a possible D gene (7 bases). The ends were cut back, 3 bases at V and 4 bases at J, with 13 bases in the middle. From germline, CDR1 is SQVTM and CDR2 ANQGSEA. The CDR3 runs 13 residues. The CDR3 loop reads CSVEGGPDYEQYF. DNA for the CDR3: TGCAGCGTTGAGGGGGGGCCGGATTACGAGCAGTACTTC.

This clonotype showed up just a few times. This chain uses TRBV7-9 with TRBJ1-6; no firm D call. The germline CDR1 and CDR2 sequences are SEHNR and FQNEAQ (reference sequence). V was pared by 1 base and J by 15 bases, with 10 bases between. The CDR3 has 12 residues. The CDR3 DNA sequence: TGTGCCAGCAGCTTAGGCAGGTCTCTCCTCCACTTT. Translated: CASSLGRSLLHF.

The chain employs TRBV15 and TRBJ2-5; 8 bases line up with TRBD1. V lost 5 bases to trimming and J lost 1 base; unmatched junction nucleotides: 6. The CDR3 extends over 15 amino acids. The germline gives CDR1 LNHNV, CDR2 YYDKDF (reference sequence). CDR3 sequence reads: CATSRRTGGQETQYF. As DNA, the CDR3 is TGTGCCACCAGCCGTCGCACAGGGGGCCAAGAGACCCAGTACTTC.

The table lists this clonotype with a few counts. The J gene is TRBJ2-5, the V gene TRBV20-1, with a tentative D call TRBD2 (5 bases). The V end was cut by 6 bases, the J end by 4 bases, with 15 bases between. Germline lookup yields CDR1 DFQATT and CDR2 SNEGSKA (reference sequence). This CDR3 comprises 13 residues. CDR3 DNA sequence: TGCAGTGCACGGACTCCCTCTCGAGAGACCCAGTACTTC. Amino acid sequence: CSARTPSRETQYF.

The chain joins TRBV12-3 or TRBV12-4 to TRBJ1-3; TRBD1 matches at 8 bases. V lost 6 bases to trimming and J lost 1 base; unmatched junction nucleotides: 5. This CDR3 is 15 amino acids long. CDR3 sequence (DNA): TGTGCCAGCAGCGACAGGGGAGGATCTGGAAACACCATATATTTT. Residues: CASSDRGGSGNTIYF.

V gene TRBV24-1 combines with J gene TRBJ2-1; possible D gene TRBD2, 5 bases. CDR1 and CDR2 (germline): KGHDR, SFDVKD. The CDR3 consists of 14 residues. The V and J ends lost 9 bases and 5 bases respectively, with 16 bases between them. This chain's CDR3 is CATGRRDGDNEQFF. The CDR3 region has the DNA TGTGCCACCGGTCGACGGGATGGGGACAATGAGCAGTTCTTC.

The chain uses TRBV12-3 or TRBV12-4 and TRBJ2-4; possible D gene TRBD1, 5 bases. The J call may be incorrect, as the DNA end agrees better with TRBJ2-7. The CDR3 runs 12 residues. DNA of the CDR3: TGTGCCAGCAGTTTCGGCAGGGACGAGCAGTACTTC. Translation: CASSFGRDEQYF.

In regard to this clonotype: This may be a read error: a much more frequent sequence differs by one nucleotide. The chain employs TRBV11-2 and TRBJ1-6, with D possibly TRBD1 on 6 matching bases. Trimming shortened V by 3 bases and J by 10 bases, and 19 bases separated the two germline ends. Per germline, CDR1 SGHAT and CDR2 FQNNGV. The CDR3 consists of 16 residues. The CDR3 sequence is CASSFGSWGGPSPLHF. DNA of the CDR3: TGTGCCAGCAGCTTTGGAAGCTGGGGGGGGCCCTCACCCCTCCACTTT.

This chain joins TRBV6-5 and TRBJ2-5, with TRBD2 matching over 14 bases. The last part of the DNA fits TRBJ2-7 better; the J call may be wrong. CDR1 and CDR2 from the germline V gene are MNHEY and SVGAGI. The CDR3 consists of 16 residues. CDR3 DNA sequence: TGTGCCAGCAGCCGTGGACTAGCGGGGGGTATCCACGAGCAGTACTTC. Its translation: CASSRGLAGGIHEQYF.